This TCR beta chain was profiled in a study of T cell clusters in autoimmune cytopenias. Study information: A median age of about 60 years and mean of 56 years characterized healthy donor controls.

TRB was amplified from 250 ng of peripheral blood genomic DNA per sample. TRB rearrangements were amplified by touch-down multiplex PCR with mixed TRB-A/B primers. TCRdb re-called the multiplex PCR reads and catalogs CDR3 proteins one per entry, DNA excluded. The sample data list about 15,000 distinct CDR3 sequences. Germline V gene data show CDR1 as SGHNT and CDR2 as YYREEE (reference sequence). The length of the CDR3 is 13 residues. This sample was also put to use in a study of T cell repertoires in aging, cancer and after chemotherapy. As that study records: Age-matched healthy donors had significantly more diverse, less clonal blood TCR repertoires than untreated cancer patients. In cancer patients, declining TCR diversity with age involved lost richness and lost evenness.

Specimen: peripheral blood. The receptor was derived from a human donor in good health. The rearrangement links TRBV5-4 to TRBJ2-7. CDR3 amino acids: CASSSSRGYEQYF.